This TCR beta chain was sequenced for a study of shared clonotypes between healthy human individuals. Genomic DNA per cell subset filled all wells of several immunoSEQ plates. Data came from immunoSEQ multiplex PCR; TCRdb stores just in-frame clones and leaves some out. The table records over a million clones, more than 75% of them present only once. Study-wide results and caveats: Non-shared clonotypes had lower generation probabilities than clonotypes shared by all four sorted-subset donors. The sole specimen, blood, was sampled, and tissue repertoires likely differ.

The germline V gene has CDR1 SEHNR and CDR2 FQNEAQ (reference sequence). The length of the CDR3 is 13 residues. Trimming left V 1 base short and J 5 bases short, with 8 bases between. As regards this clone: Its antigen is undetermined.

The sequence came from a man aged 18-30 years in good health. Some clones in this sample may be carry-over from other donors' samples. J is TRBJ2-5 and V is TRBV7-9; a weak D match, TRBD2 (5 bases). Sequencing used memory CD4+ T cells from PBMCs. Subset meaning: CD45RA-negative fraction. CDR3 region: CASSLEWRETQYF. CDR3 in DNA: TGTGCCAGCAGCTTAGAATGGAGGGAGACCCAGTACTTC.